The 32 T cell receptor beta chains reported below all come from one sample, sequenced in a study of T cells in Graves' hyperthyroidism and ophthalmopathy. Template material for amplifying TCR beta CDR3 regions consisted of RNA transcripts. The TCR CDR3 first-round RT-PCR relied on the HTBI primer set. Each CDR3 protein gets one entry after TCRdb re-called the multiplex PCR reads with MiXCR. The table lists roughly 420,000 distinct CDR3 sequences, approximately 14% of them singletons. Sequenced sample: blood. All receptors come from a woman between 18 and 30 years old with Graves' hyperthyroidism.

This clonotype has at least ten counts. A junction end diverges from the germline sequence, so it may reflect a read error. CDR3 sequence (DNA): TGTGCCAGCGGGTCTAGCGGGGGGCCGTACGGGCAGTACTTC. Protein: CASGSSGGPYGQYF. The chain links TRBV3-1 to TRBJ2-7, with 11 bases matching TRBD2. The CDR3 spans 14 residues. CDR1 is LGHDT and CDR2 is YNNKEL in the germline V gene (reference sequence).

This clonotype was found many times. The chain links TRBV20-1 to TRBJ2-7, with 9 bases fitting TRBD1. The CDR3 sequence is 15 residues long. The ends lost 0 bases at V and 2 bases at J; junction bases unmatched: 5. Germline V CDR1 and CDR2: DFQATT, SNEGSKA (reference sequence). The CDR3 nucleotides are TGCAGTGCTAGAGACCCGGGACAGGGAACCTACGAGCAGTACTTC. Protein sequence: CSARDPGQGTYEQYF.

This clonotype was seen at least ten times. This chain joins TRBV11-3 and TRBJ2-2; no definite D call. Germline V gene sequence: CDR1 SGHNT, CDR2 YENEEA. V was cut by 5 bases and J by 6 bases, with 19 bases left in between. The CDR3 is made up of 16 amino acids. The CDR3: CASSPDRAELSGELFF. The CDR3 region has the DNA TGTGCCAGCAGCCCCGATAGGGCGGAACTTTCCGGGGAGCTGTTTTTT.

This clonotype was seen at least ten times. The rearrangement joins TRBV7-9 to TRBJ1-1; possible D gene TRBD1, 6 bases. The germline gives CDR1 SEHNR, CDR2 FQNEAQ (reference sequence). Between the trimmed V and J ends, which lost 5 bases and 2 bases, there was a span of 15 bases. The CDR3 is 15 amino acids. CDR3 nucleotide sequence: TGTGCCAGCAGCAGCGAGGGACACCGTAACACTGAAGCTTTCTTT. Its translation is CASSSEGHRNTEAFF.

CDR3 coding DNA: TGCAGTGGGACGGATTACAATCAGCCCCAGCATTTT. Translating gives CSGTDYNQPQHF. This chain joins TRBV20-1 and TRBJ1-5; D not certain. V lost 7 bases and J lost 3, with 10 bases in between. Germline-derived CDR1 and CDR2 are DFQATT and SNEGSKA (reference sequence). CDR3 length equals 12 residues.

This clonotype was seen a few times. This chain connects TRBV7-2 to TRBJ1-1; a weak D match, TRBD1 (6 bases). Looked up from germline, CDR1 is SGHTA and CDR2 is FQGNSA. V was trimmed by 2 bases and J by 5 bases, leaving 12 bases between them. This CDR3 is built from 14 residues. The CDR3 nucleotides read TGTGCCAGCAGCTTATACAGGGCGACAACTGAAGCTTTCTTT. This translates into CASSLYRATTEAFF.

CDR3 nucleotide sequence: TGTGCCAGCAGTTTTGTGTTAGGGGAGCTGTTTTTT. Protein sequence: CASSFVLGELFF. The chain recombines TRBV12-3 or TRBV12-4 with TRBJ2-2; D remains ambiguous. The ends were cut back, 3 bases at V and 8 bases at J, with 7 bases in the middle. The CDR3 loop spans 12 amino acids.

The sample holds a few counts of this clonotype. The chain employs TRBV4-2 and TRBJ1-2; D not resolved. Trimming pared 1 base from V and 2 bases from J, leaving 11 bases between. This CDR3 is built from 15 residues. The germline gives CDR1 LGHNA, CDR2 YNFKEQ. The CDR3 nucleotides read TGTGCCAGCAGCCAAGTCGAAGGAATGAACTATGGCTACACCTTC. It translates to CASSQVEGMNYGYTF.

Regarding this clonotype: This may be a read error, as it is one base from a much larger clone. The V call is TRBV7-2, the J call TRBJ1-1, with a possible D match to TRBD1 (5 bases). Germline loops: CDR1 SGHTA, CDR2 FQGNSA. The CDR3 length is 15 residues. The CDR3 reads CASSLAGRVETEALF. The DNA for the CDR3 is TGTGCCAGCAGCTTAGCGGGCAGGGTCGAGACTGAAGCTCTCTTT.

This clonotype was seen once. Possible read error: a much larger clone is one base away. V gene TRBV6-2 or TRBV6-3 combines with J gene TRBJ2-1; TRBD2 matches at 12 bases. This CDR3 is built from 17 residues. Germline-derived CDR1 and CDR2 are MNHEY and SVGEGT. CDR3 sequence: CASSYFTSGRTYNEQSF. The CDR3 DNA sequence: TGTGCCAGCAGTTACTTTACTAGCGGGAGGACCTACAATGAGCAGTCCTTC.

V is TRBV7-9 and J is TRBJ2-4; the D is unclear. This CDR3 spans 12 amino acids. Germline V lookup: CDR1 SEHNR, CDR2 FQNEAQ (reference sequence). Trimming took 2 bases from V and 4 from J, leaving 3 bases between them. The CDR3 DNA is TGTGCCAGCAGCTTACAGAAAAACATTCAGTACTTC. Its protein product is CASSLQKNIQYF.

This clonotype was seen repeatedly, ten times or more. The chain has TRBV12-3 or TRBV12-4 and TRBJ2-5; 8 nucleotides agree with TRBD2. This CDR3 has 15 amino acids. Losses at the gene ends were 3 bases for V and 1 base for J; bases not matched to a gene: 4. The CDR3 here is CASSLGGGSQETQYF. The CDR3, as DNA: TGTGCCAGCAGTTTGGGCGGGGGGTCCCAAGAGACCCAGTACTTC.

Many counts were recorded for this clonotype. The rearrangement links TRBV20-1 to TRBJ2-2, with 10 bases that match TRBD2. Trimming cost V 1 base and J 2 bases; bases outside gene matches: 7. CDR1 is DFQATT, CDR2 SNEGSKA, per germline (reference sequence). The CDR3 totals 17 residues. The CDR3 here is CSARAWGLASNTGELFF. CDR3 nucleotide sequence: TGCAGTGCTAGAGCCTGGGGACTAGCGAGTAACACCGGGGAGCTGTTTTTT.

This clonotype was seen many times. The chain couples TRBV3-1 to TRBJ2-2; 8 nucleotides match TRBD1. V was clipped by 4 bases and J by 1 base; unmatched bases: 5. The CDR3 contains 16 residues. Germline values: CDR1 LGHDT, CDR2 YNNKEL (reference sequence). The CDR3 loop reads CASSRAGTGNTGELFF. Here the CDR3 DNA reads TGTGCCAGCAGCCGCGCCGGGACAGGGAACACCGGGGAGCTGTTTTTT.

As regards this clonotype: This may stem from a read error, because a much larger clone lies one nucleotide away. The chain employs TRBV6-9 and TRBJ1-1; D ambiguous. Germline V gene sequence: CDR1 MNHGY, CDR2 SVAAGI. V was cut by 4 bases and J by 0 bases, with 3 bases left in between. This CDR3 comprises 12 residues. The CDR3 DNA reads TGTGCCAGCAGTTGCCTGAACACTGAAGCTTTCTTT. Protein product: CASSCLNTEAFF.

This sequence joins TRBV20-1 and TRBJ2-5, with D tentatively TRBD1 (5 bases). Per the germline V gene, CDR1 is DFQATT and CDR2 is SNEGSKA (reference sequence). The germline V and J ends were trimmed by 4 bases and 7 bases, with 16 bases remaining between them. This CDR3 comprises 13 residues. CDR3 bases: TGCAGTGCTACTCTAGGGGTGCCGGGGACCCAGTACTTC. The encoded protein is CSATLGVPGTQYF.

This clonotype was picked up many times. This chain uses TRBV12-3 or TRBV12-4 with TRBJ1-1; the D is unclear. The CDR3 loop spans 14 amino acids. Deletions cut 7 bases from V and 3 bases from J, with 15 bases between. CDR3 protein: CASIQRATDTEAFF. In DNA form, the CDR3 reads TGTGCCAGCATACAAAGGGCGACGGACACTGAAGCTTTCTTT.

The chain uses TRBV5-1 and TRBJ2-3; D uncertain. This CDR3 spans 14 amino acids. The V end lost 6 bases, the J end lost 2 bases, and 13 bases lay between the germline ends. Germline CDR1 reads SGHRS; CDR2 reads YFSETQ. The CDR3 DNA sequence: TGCGCCAGCAAGAATAGCCATCCCACAGATACGCAGTATTTT. It yields the protein CASKNSHPTDTQYF.

There are a few counts of this clonotype. The V gene is TRBV5-8, the J gene TRBJ2-1; 8 bases agree with TRBD1. Germline lookup yields CDR1 SGHTS and CDR2 YDEGEE. V trimming: 9 bases; J trimming: 0 bases; junction bases outside the gene matches: 5. CDR3 size: 14 residues. This chain's CDR3 is CATHRGSSYNEQFF. The CDR3 DNA reads as TGTGCCACACACAGGGGGAGCTCCTACAATGAGCAGTTCTTC.

This clonotype was observed at least ten times. The chain is built from TRBV12-3 or TRBV12-4 and TRBJ1-1, with TRBD1 matching over 8 bases. This CDR3 is 15 amino acids long. Losses at the gene ends were 7 bases for V and 1 base for J; bases not matched to a gene: 8. CDR3 sequence: CASNFNDRGNTEAFF. CDR3 bases: TGTGCCAGCAATTTTAACGACAGGGGGAACACTGAAGCTTTCTTT.

This clonotype was detected only a few times. This CDR3 reads CASSLERTWNTGELFF. For the CDR3, the DNA is TGTGCCAGCAGCTTAGAACGGACTTGGAACACCGGGGAGCTGTTTTTT. The chain is built from TRBV13 and TRBJ2-2; TRBD2 might be the D (5 bases). Germline CDR1 reads PRHDT; CDR2 reads FYEKMQ (reference sequence). V lost 1 base and J lost 1, with 10 bases in between. The CDR3 contains 16 residues.

This clonotype was seen repeatedly, ten times or more. The chain recombines TRBV3-1 with TRBJ2-5, with D uncertain. Germline CDR1 reads LGHDT; CDR2 reads YNNKEL (reference sequence). Trimming removed 0 bases from V and 2 bases from J, with 4 bases in between. The CDR3 is 13 residues long. The CDR3, as DNA: TGTGCCAGCAGCCAAGAGGGGCAAGAGACCCAGTACTTC. Amino acid sequence: CASSQEGQETQYF.

This clonotype was seen at least ten times. The chain carries TRBV11-2 and TRBJ2-7, with 11 nucleotides matching TRBD2. The CDR3 consists of 16 residues. Looked up from germline, CDR1 is SGHAT and CDR2 is FQNNGV. With V trimmed by 4 bases and J by 9 bases, 14 bases remained unmatched. CDR3 residues: CASSSLPTSGAVRQYF. The CDR3, as DNA: TGTGCCAGCAGCTCCCTCCCGACTAGCGGGGCGGTAAGGCAGTACTTC.

The V gene is TRBV27, the J gene TRBJ1-2; 7 nucleotides align to TRBD1. This CDR3 has 15 amino acids. Germline V gives CDR1 MNHEY, CDR2 SMNVEV (reference sequence). The V gene end was trimmed by 6 bases and the J gene end by 4 bases; junction bases not matched to a gene: 11. CDR3 region: CASSSPGQPGYGYTF. CDR3 bases: TGTGCCAGCAGCTCGCCGGGACAGCCGGGCTATGGCTACACCTTC.

This clonotype was detected many times. J is TRBJ2-1 and V is TRBV6-5, with 9 bases aligning to TRBD2. The germline V gene encodes CDR1 MNHEY and CDR2 SVGAGI. This CDR3 spans 17 amino acids. After removal of 0 bases from V and 3 bases from J, the junction contained 6 bases not matched to a gene. Here the CDR3 reads CASSYSWREGLYNEQFF. DNA for the CDR3: TGTGCCAGCAGTTACTCATGGCGGGAGGGCCTCTACAATGAGCAGTTCTTC.

This clonotype was seen ten or more times. The chain couples TRBV5-8 to TRBJ1-3; D gene unclear. V was pared by 0 bases and J by 7 bases, with 8 bases between. The CDR3 runs to 13 residues. CDR1 is SGHTS, CDR2 YDEGEE, per germline. The CDR3 nucleotides are TGTGCCAGCAGCTTGGATACCCCCAACACCATATATTTT. This encodes CASSLDTPNTIYF.

The V call is TRBV20-1, the J call TRBJ2-7; TRBD2 agrees at 14 bases. Per germline, CDR1 DFQATT and CDR2 SNEGSKA (reference sequence). There are 19 residues in the CDR3. Losses at the gene ends were 2 bases for V and 5 bases for J; bases not matched to a gene: 17. The CDR3 reads CSARSTQRLAGGPGNEQYF. The CDR3 DNA reads as TGCAGTGCTAGATCGACCCAGCGACTAGCGGGAGGGCCTGGAAACGAGCAGTACTTC.

This clonotype was counted ten times or more. The J gene is TRBJ1-2, the V gene TRBV7-2; D not resolved. Germline-derived CDR1 and CDR2 are SGHTA and FQGNSA. The CDR3 is 15 residues long. V dropped 5 bases and J dropped 0 bases, with 13 bases sitting between them. DNA for the CDR3: TGTGCCAGCAGCCCCGGGAGTTATTCTAACTATGGCTACACCTTC. This codes for CASSPGSYSNYGYTF. The complete variable domain, with remaining parts taken from reference TRBV7-2 and TRBJ1-2, reads GAGVSQSPSNKVTEKGKDVELRCDPISGHTALYWYRQSLGQGLEFLIYFQGNSAPDKSGLPSDRFSAERTGGSVSTLTIQRTQQEDSAVYLCASSPGSYSNYGYTFGSGTRLTVV.

Ten or more counts support this clonotype. V and J are TRBV28 and TRBJ2-7; possible D gene TRBD2, 5 bases. Trimming stripped 7 bases from V and 6 bases from J, with 19 bases between. The CDR3 sequence is 14 residues long. CDR1 is MDHEN and CDR2 is SYDVKM in the germline V gene. CDR3 in amino acids: CASKDGWERAEQYF. CDR3 DNA: TGTGCCAGCAAAGATGGGTGGGAGAGGGCCGAGCAGTACTTC.

This clonotype was observed a handful of times. V usage is TRBV20-1 and J usage is TRBJ2-7; 7 bases align to TRBD1. This CDR3 region has 16 residues. Trimming cost V 2 bases and J 4 bases; bases outside gene matches: 14. The germline V gene has CDR1 DFQATT and CDR2 SNEGSKA (reference sequence). As DNA, the CDR3 is TGCAGTGCTAGACCCGACAGGGCGGGCCTTAAGTACGAGCAGTACTTC. Its protein is CSARPDRAGLKYEQYF.

This chain joins TRBV7-2 and TRBJ2-2, with 8 bases fitting TRBD2. Germline trimming cut 1 base from V and 0 bases from J; bases unmatched to any gene: 1. Germline lookup yields CDR1 SGHTA and CDR2 FQGNSA. This CDR3 has 16 amino acids. CDR3 sequence reads: CASSLELAANTGELFF. The CDR3 coding sequence is TGTGCCAGCAGCTTAGAACTAGCGGCGAACACCGGGGAGCTGTTTTTT.

The chain joins TRBV11-2 to TRBJ2-7; TRBD1 matches at 8 bases. V lost 2 bases, J lost 1 base, and 7 bases stayed unmatched. The CDR3 sequence is 16 residues long. Germline values: CDR1 SGHAT, CDR2 FQNNGV. This CDR3 reads CASSLSTGTGSYEQYF. The CDR3 DNA reads TGTGCCAGCAGCTTATCAACCGGGACAGGATCCTACGAGCAGTACTTC.